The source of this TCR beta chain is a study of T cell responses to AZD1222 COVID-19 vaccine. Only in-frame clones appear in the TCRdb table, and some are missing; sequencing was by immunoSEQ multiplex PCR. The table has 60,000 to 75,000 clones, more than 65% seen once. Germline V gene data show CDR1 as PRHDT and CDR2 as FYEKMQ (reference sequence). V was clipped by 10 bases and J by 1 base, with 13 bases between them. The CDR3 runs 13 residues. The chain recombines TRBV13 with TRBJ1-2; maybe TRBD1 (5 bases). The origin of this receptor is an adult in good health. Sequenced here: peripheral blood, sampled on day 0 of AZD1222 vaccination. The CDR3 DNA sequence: TGTGCCACCCGCCGCGGGGGTAACTATGGCTACACCTTC. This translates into CATRRGGNYGYTF.